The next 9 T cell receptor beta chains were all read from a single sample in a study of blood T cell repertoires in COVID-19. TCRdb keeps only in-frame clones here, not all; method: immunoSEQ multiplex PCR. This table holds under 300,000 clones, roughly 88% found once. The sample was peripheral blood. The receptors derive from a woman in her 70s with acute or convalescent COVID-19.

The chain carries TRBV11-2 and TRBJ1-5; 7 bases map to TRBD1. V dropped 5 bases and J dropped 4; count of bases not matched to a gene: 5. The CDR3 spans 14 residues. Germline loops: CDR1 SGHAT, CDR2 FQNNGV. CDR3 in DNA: TGTGCCAGCAGCCTCACAGGGGATAATCAGCCCCAGCATTTT. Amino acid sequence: CASSLTGDNQPQHF.

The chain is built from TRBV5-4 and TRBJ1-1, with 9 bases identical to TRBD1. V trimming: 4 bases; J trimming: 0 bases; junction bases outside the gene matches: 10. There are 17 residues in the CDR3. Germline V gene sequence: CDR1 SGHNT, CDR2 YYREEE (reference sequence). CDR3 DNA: TGTGCCAGCAGCAAGGGACAGGGAGTCGGCATGAACACTGAAGCTTTCTTT. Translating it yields CASSKGQGVGMNTEAFF.

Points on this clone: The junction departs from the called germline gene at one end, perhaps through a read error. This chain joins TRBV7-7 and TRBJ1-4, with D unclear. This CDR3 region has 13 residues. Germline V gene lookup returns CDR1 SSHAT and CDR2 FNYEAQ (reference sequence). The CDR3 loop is CASSLGLGEKLFF. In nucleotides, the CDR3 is TGTGCTAGCAGCCTCGGACTGGGTGAAAAACTGTTTTTT.

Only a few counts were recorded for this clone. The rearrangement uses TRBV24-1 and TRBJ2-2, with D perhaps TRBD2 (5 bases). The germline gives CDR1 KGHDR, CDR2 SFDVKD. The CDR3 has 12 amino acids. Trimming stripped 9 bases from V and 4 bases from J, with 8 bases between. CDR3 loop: CATRGSTGELFF. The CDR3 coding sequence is TGTGCCACCCGAGGGAGCACCGGGGAGCTGTTTTTT.

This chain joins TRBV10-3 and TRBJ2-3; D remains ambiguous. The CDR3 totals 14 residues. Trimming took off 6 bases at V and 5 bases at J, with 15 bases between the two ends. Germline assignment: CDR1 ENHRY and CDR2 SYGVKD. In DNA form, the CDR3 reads TGTGCCATCAGGGCTGGCAGCCCAGGAGATACGCAGTATTTT. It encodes CAIRAGSPGDTQYF.

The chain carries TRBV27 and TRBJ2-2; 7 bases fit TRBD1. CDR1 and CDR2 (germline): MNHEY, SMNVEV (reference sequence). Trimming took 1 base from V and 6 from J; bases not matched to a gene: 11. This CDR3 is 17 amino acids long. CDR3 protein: CASSLWTGRASAGELFF. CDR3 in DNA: TGTGCCAGCAGTTTATGGACAGGACGAGCTTCGGCCGGGGAGCTGTTTTTT.

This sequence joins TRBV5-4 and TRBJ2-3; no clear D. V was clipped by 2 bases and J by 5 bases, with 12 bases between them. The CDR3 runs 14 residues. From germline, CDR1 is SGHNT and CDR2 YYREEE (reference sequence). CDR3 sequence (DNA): TGTGCCAGCAGCTTTCGAGTCCTAGGAGATACGCAGTATTTT. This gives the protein CASSFRVLGDTQYF.

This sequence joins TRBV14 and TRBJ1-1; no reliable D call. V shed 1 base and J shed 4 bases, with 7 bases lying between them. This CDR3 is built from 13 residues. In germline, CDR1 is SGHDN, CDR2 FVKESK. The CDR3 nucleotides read TGTGCCAGCAGCCAAGTTATGAGCACTGAAGCTTTCTTT. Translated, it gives CASSQVMSTEAFF.

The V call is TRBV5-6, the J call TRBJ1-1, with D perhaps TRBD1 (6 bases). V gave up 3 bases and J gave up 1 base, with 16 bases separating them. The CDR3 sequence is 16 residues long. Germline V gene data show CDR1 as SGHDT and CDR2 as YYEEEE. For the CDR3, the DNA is TGTGCCAGCAGCTCTGGACAGCTCCATGCGAACACTGAAGCTTTCTTT. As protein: CASSSGQLHANTEAFF.